This TCR beta chain was documented in a study of blood T cell repertoires in COVID-19. Study-level background: There were acute and convalescent COVID-19 samples, and they came from the United States, Italy and Spain. In each case, the material was cDNA or gDNA derived from T cells, B-cell-depleted T cells, or PBMCs.

As originally analysed: For nucleated cells, counts were estimated from reference gene primer amplification. TCRdb's table, derived via immunoSEQ multiplex PCR, lists solely in-frame clones and lacks some. From that table come the V and J calls and clone size; the DNA was used to work out D and trimming. This sample has 470,000 or so clones, with 80% to 90% found just once. This clone has a handful of counts. The CDR3 runs 16 residues. V gave up 1 base and J gave up 4 bases; unmatched junction bases: 5. The germline V gene encodes CDR1 LGHDT and CDR2 YNNKEL (reference sequence). The source is a young woman with acute or convalescent COVID-19. This rearrangement joins TRBV3-1 (or the pseudogene TRBV3-2) to TRBJ2-1, with 9 bases fitting TRBD2. What was sequenced was peripheral blood. The CDR3 DNA reads TGTGCCAGCAGCCAAGTTAGCGGGGGAATATACAATGAGCAGTTCTTC. Protein product: CASSQVSGGIYNEQFF.